The 10 T cell receptor beta chains presented below share a single source sample, sequenced in a study of blood T cell repertoires in COVID-19. Method: immunoSEQ multiplex PCR; TCRdb's copy keeps in-frame clones and lacks some. The sample yields about 64,000 clones, around 86% seen once. Sequenced sample: peripheral blood. Source of these receptors: a man aged 50 or older with active COVID-19.

The genes are TRBV7-8 and TRBJ2-7; D may be TRBD2 (6 bases). V was trimmed by 6 bases and J by 2 bases, leaving 20 bases between them. The CDR3 runs to 16 residues. Germline loops: CDR1 SGHVS, CDR2 FQNEAQ. The CDR3 DNA follows: TGTGCCAGCAGAATAGAATGGGGGGAGTGGGCCTACGAGCAGTACTTC. Amino acids: CASRIEWGEWAYEQYF.

J is TRBJ1-1 and V is TRBV11-2; TRBD1 agrees at 7 bases. The CDR3 is made up of 18 amino acids. Trimming cost V 6 bases and J 1 base; bases outside gene matches: 17. The germline V gene encodes CDR1 SGHAT and CDR2 FQNNGV. The CDR3 reads CASRTMDRLGLTNTEAFF. The CDR3 nucleotides are TGTGCCAGCAGAACAATGGACAGGTTGGGACTTACGAACACTGAAGCTTTCTTT.

The chain links TRBV28 to TRBJ2-5; TRBD1 agrees at 7 bases. The germline CDR1 and CDR2 sequences are MDHEN and SYDVKM. CDR3 length: 15 residues. The V segment lost 1 base and the J segment 1 base; nucleotides outside the gene matches: 3. CDR3 sequence: CASSLSGQVQETQYF. CDR3 nucleotide sequence: TGTGCCAGCAGTTTATCTGGACAGGTCCAAGAGACCCAGTACTTC. The complete variable domain, with remaining parts taken from reference TRBV28 and TRBJ2-5, reads DVKVTQSSRYLVKRTGEKVFLECVQDMDHENMFWYRQDPGLGLRLIYFSYDVKMKEKGDIPEGYSVSREKKERFSLILESASTNQTSMYLCASSLSGQVQETQYFGPGTRLLVL.

The V gene is TRBV15, the J gene TRBJ1-4; 10 bases match TRBD1. Per the germline V gene, CDR1 is LNHNV and CDR2 is YYDKDF (reference sequence). The CDR3 has 15 residues. V gave up 3 bases and J gave up 7 bases; unmatched junction bases: 5. The CDR3 sequence is CATSSAGQGFEKLFF. CDR3 sequence (DNA): TGTGCCACCAGCAGCGCGGGACAGGGGTTTGAAAAACTGTTTTTT.

J is TRBJ2-1 and V is TRBV5-5, with 7 bases fitting TRBD2. The germline CDR1 and CDR2 sequences are SGHKS and YYEKEE (reference sequence). The CDR3 covers 15 residues. The V segment lost 4 bases and the J segment 5 bases; nucleotides outside the gene matches: 9. The CDR3 region is CASSPRLAENNEQFF. As DNA, the CDR3 is TGTGCCAGCAGCCCCCGACTAGCCGAGAACAATGAGCAGTTCTTC.

This sequence joins TRBV9 and TRBJ2-7, with unresolved D. The length of the CDR3 is 14 residues. Germline CDR1 is SGDLS and CDR2 is YYNGEE. V was trimmed by 2 bases and J by 0 bases, leaving 9 bases between them. The CDR3 bases are TGTGCCAGCAGCGTTTCCCCAAACTCCTACGAGCAGTACTTC. Its protein product is CASSVSPNSYEQYF.

The chain carries TRBV2 and TRBJ2-7; D is unresolved. Germline CDR1 and CDR2: SNHLY and FYNNEI. The CDR3 runs to 12 residues. V was trimmed by 6 bases and J by 3 bases, leaving 9 bases between them. The CDR3 coding sequence is TGTGCCAGCAGCCTATTATACTACGAGCAGTACTTC. Translating it yields CASSLLYYEQYF.

The chain employs TRBV4-1 and TRBJ2-3; a weak D match, TRBD2 (5 bases). Germline assignment: CDR1 MGHRA and CDR2 YSYEKL. Trimming left V 3 bases short and J 6 bases short, with 7 bases between. The CDR3 spans 12 residues. This CDR3 is CASSHRGDTQYF. The DNA of the CDR3 is TGCGCCAGCAGCCACCGGGGTGATACGCAGTATTTT.

The rearrangement uses TRBV24-1 and TRBJ2-1; possibly TRBD2 for D (5 bases). Germline V lookup: CDR1 KGHDR, CDR2 SFDVKD. This CDR3 has 19 amino acids. Trimming cost V 0 bases and J 2 bases, with 19 bases left between them. Here the CDR3 reads CATSDLQIKGSSTYNEQFF. CDR3 bases: TGTGCCACCAGTGATTTGCAAATCAAAGGGAGCAGTACCTACAATGAGCAGTTCTTC.

V gene TRBV19 combines with J gene TRBJ2-5, with a tentative D call TRBD2 (7 bases). V lost 8 bases and J lost 4, with 20 bases in between. The CDR3 runs 15 residues. The V gene's germline CDR1 is LNHDA and CDR2 SQIVND (reference sequence). The CDR3 DNA reads TGTGCCAGTCAAAGCCGGGGGGCGCGAGGAGAGACCCAGTACTTC. It is translated as CASQSRGARGETQYF. The whole variable domain, filled in from reference TRBV19 and TRBJ2-5, reads DGGITQSPKYLFRKEGQNVTLSCEQNLNHDAMYWYRQDPGQGLRLIYYSQIVNDFQKGDIAEGYSVSREKKESFPLTVTSAQKNPTAFYLCASQSRGARGETQYFGPGTRLLVL.